The rows below give T cell receptor beta chains drawn from one sample of a study of cytomegalovirus exposure and HLA in healthy donors. Profiling relied on immunoSEQ multiplex PCR, and the TCRdb table lists in-frame clones only, not all of them. There are some 51,000 clones in the sample; about 76% occur only once, and about 2.3% lies in the top ten. Sequenced sample: PBMCs. The receptors come from a female donor in good health and CMV-seronegative. Each CDR3 is given with its conserved first and last residue. A D gene is named only where the DNA matches it firmly. Only part of the rows carry a size: once, few, many, or a class if the clone is expanded.

clone size,D gene,V gene,J gene,CDR3 protein,CDR3 DNA
once,TRBD1,TRBV5-6,TRBJ1-2,CASSTRTGVIGYTF,TGTGCCAGCAGCACCCGGACAGGGGTCATTGGCTACACCTTC
once,TRBD2,TRBV7-3,TRBJ2-1,CASSFLAGGISSYNEQFF,TGTGCCAGCAGCTTTTTAGCGGGGGGAATCAGCTCCTACAATGAGCAGTTCTTC
.,.,TRBV11-1,TRBJ2-2,CASSLDLGLNTGELFF,TGTGCCAGCAGCTTAGATCTGGGACTCAACACCGGGGAGCTGTTTTTT
once,TRBD1,TRBV6-1,TRBJ1-2,CAAEGTGGLGYTF,TGTGCCGCGGAAGGGACAGGGGGCCTTGGCTACACCTTC
.,.,TRBV6-4,TRBJ2-3,CASSDQGGSIDTQYF,TGTGCCAGCAGTGACCAGGGGGGTAGTATCGATACGCAGTATTTT
.,TRBD2,TRBV29-1,TRBJ2-5,CSVGTSELMYQETQYF,TGCAGCGTTGGGACTAGCGAATTAATGTACCAAGAGACCCAGTACTTC
few,.,TRBV11-2,TRBJ2-2,CASSLEAGLTGELFF,TGTGCCAGCAGCTTAGAGGCAGGCTTAACCGGGGAGCTGTTTTTT
once,TRBD1,TRBV5-1,TRBJ1-1,CASRGQEGTEAFF,TGCGCCAGCAGGGGACAGGAAGGTACTGAAGCTTTCTTT
once,.,TRBV18,TRBJ2-5,CASSPVGGQETQYF,TGTGCCAGCTCACCAGTGGGGGGACAAGAGACCCAGTACTTC
.,TRBD1,TRBV6-6,TRBJ2-7,CASSWTGGYEQYF,TGTGCCAGCAGTTGGACAGGGGGCTACGAGCAGTACTTC
.,TRBD2,TRBV13,TRBJ2-5,CASSSSGGDQETQYF,TGTGCCAGCAGTTCCAGCGGGGGAGACCAAGAGACCCAGTACTTC
few,TRBD1,TRBV9,TRBJ1-5,CASSATGDGQPQHF,TGTGCCAGCAGCGCCACAGGGGACGGTCAGCCCCAGCATTTT
.,.,TRBV9,TRBJ1-5,CASSVGGGPNQPQHF,TGTGCCAGCAGCGTAGGGGGGGGTCCCAATCAGCCCCAGCATTTT
few,TRBD1,TRBV18,TRBJ2-1,CASSPRRGQGSSNEQFF,TGTGCCAGCTCACCGAGAAGGGGACAGGGGAGCTCCAATGAGCAGTTCTTC
.,.,TRBV4-1,TRBJ2-3,CASSQDQDPSTDTQYF,TGCGCCAGCAGCCAAGACCAGGATCCTAGCACAGATACGCAGTATTTT
.,.,TRBV5-1,TRBJ1-1,CASSLLTDNTEAFF,TGCGCCAGCAGCTTGTTAACAGATAACACTGAAGCTTTCTTT
.,TRBD2,TRBV2,TRBJ2-1,CASSEGVLSSSGAFGNEQFF,TGTGCCAGCAGTGAAGGGGTCTTGTCGAGTAGCGGGGCGTTCGGCAATGAGCAGTTCTTC
.,.,TRBV7-6,TRBJ1-3,CASSLGPGFSGNTIYF,TGTGCCAGCAGCTTAGGGCCAGGTTTCTCTGGAAACACCATATATTTT
.,.,TRBV29-1,TRBJ1-5,CSVGTGTGNQPQHF,TGCAGCGTTGGAACAGGGACGGGCAATCAGCCCCAGCATTTT
.,TRBD1,TRBV6-4,TRBJ2-1,CASSPSRDRGNEQFF,TGTGCCAGCAGTCCTTCCCGGGACAGGGGGAATGAGCAGTTCTTC
.,.,TRBV28,TRBJ1-2,CASLRGGYEGYTF,TGTGCCAGCCTCAGGGGAGGGTACGAGGGCTACACCTTC
.,.,TRBV25-1,TRBJ1-2,CASSGYLWSGGYTF,TGTGCCAGCAGTGGCTACCTATGGTCAGGGGGCTACACCTTC
few,.,TRBV30,TRBJ1-6,CAWSLYVGSTYNSPLHF,TGTGCCTGGTCCCTCTACGTCGGGAGCACCTATAATTCACCCCTCCACTTT
.,TRBD2,TRBV6-6,TRBJ2-3,CASSYALAAPTDTQYF,TGTGCCAGCAGTTACGCTCTAGCGGCTCCCACAGATACGCAGTATTTT
.,TRBD2,TRBV7-3,TRBJ2-3,CASSFRLSGVPDTQYF,TGTGCCAGCAGCTTCCGTCTTAGCGGGGTACCAGATACGCAGTATTTT
.,TRBD2,TRBV9,TRBJ2-1,CASSETSGDNEQFF,TGTGCCAGCAGCGAGACTAGCGGGGACAATGAGCAGTTCTTC
.,TRBD1,TRBV4-1,TRBJ1-6,CASSQEDREGPLHF,TGCGCCAGCAGCCAAGAAGACAGGGAAGGTCCCCTCCACTTT
.,.,TRBV18,TRBJ2-7,CASSPPARVHEQYF,TGTGCCAGCTCACCACCGGCCAGGGTCCACGAGCAGTACTTC
once,.,TRBV6-6,TRBJ2-1,CASRKTRVGYNEQFF,TGTGCCAGCAGGAAAACTAGGGTGGGATACAATGAGCAGTTCTTC
few,TRBD2,TRBV7-2,TRBJ2-5,CASSLAVSGGQETQYF,TGTGCCAGCAGCTTAGCTGTTAGCGGGGGGCAAGAGACCCAGTACTTC
.,TRBD1,TRBV4-2,TRBJ2-5,CASSQHQRTGVGTQYF,TGTGCCAGCAGCCAACACCAAAGGACAGGGGTAGGGACCCAGTACTTC
few,.,TRBV9,TRBJ1-2,CASSVASGNYGYTF,TGTGCCAGCAGCGTAGCTTCCGGGAACTATGGCTACACCTTC
.,TRBD1,TRBV27,TRBJ2-7,CASSFFDRAYEQYF,TGTGCCAGCAGTTTCTTTGACAGGGCCTACGAGCAGTACTTC
.,TRBD1,TRBV4-2,TRBJ2-2,CASSQVSAGGTGELFF,TGTGCCAGCAGCCAAGTATCGGCAGGGGGCACCGGGGAGCTGTTTTTT
.,TRBD1,TRBV27,TRBJ2-7,CASSLTVTGGEQYF,TGTGCCAGCAGTTTAACAGTTACAGGGGGGGAGCAGTACTTC
few,.,TRBV4-2,TRBJ1-1,CASSLLRGANTEAFF,TGTGCCAGCAGCCTCCTCCGGGGGGCGAACACTGAAGCTTTCTTT
few,TRBD2,TRBV5-4,TRBJ2-3,CASSLAGLAGVGDTQYF,TGTGCCAGCAGCTTGGCCGGACTAGCGGGTGTAGGGGATACGCAGTATTTT
.,.,TRBV11-2,TRBJ2-2,CASSFGRGTTGELFF,TGTGCCAGCAGCTTTGGCAGGGGAACTACCGGGGAGCTGTTTTTT
.,TRBD2,TRBV11-2,TRBJ2-7,CASSTGTSGGDEQYF,TGTGCCAGCAGCACAGGGACTAGCGGGGGCGACGAGCAGTACTTC
once,TRBD1,TRBV7-9,TRBJ1-1,CASSLPPKGANTEAFF,TGTGCCAGCAGCTTACCGCCGAAGGGGGCGAACACTGAAGCTTTCTTT
.,TRBD1,TRBV9,TRBJ2-1,CASSEQGDGSYNEQFF,TGTGCCAGCAGCGAACAGGGGGACGGGTCCTACAATGAGCAGTTCTTC
.,TRBD1,TRBV2,TRBJ1-1,CASSRQGEKAFF,TGTGCCAGCAGTAGACAGGGAGAGAAAGCTTTCTTT
few,.,TRBV11-2,TRBJ2-7,CASSLDPSSDEQYF,TGTGCCAGCAGCTTAGATCCTAGCTCGGACGAGCAGTACTTC
.,TRBD2,TRBV28,TRBJ2-2,CASVVTGGAGELFF,TGTGCCAGCGTGGTAACGGGAGGGGCCGGGGAGCTGTTTTTT